Listed below are T cell receptor beta chains from one sample, sequenced in a study of beta chain features in type 1 diabetes. The table came from immunoSEQ multiplex PCR; TCRdb's copy has only in-frame clones and leaves some out. This sample has about 360,000 clones; approximately 12% occur once, and the top ten carry more than 0.015%. The material sequenced was naive CD4+ T cells from blood. The origin of the receptors is a man in his late teens or twenties in good health. Both conserved end residues are part of each CDR3. Fields, in order: D gene, clone size, V gene, J gene, CDR3 DNA, CDR3 protein. The D gene is left open where the match is weak. Rows give clone size only sometimes, using once, few, many, or a class for an expanded clone.

>.|.|TRBV30|TRBJ2-3
TGTGCCTGGAGTATCCCACAGGGAACGCAGTATTTT
CAWSIPQGTQYF
>.|.|TRBV28|TRBJ2-1
TGTGCCAGCCCTGAGAATGGTTTTGACTCCTACAATGAGCAGTTCTTC
CASPENGFDSYNEQFF
>TRBD1|few|TRBV28|TRBJ2-7
TGTGCCAGCAGATTAACAGGGGGCGGTGGCGAGCAGTACTTC
CASRLTGGGGEQYF
>TRBD1|.|TRBV4-1|TRBJ2-7
TGCGCCAGCAGGGCGACAGGGGGCTCCTACGAGCAGTACTTC
CASRATGGSYEQYF
>.|few|TRBV11-2|TRBJ2-3
TGTGCCAGCAGTTTGTCAGTGTCCGATACGCAGTATTTT
CASSLSVSDTQYF
>TRBD2|.|TRBV7-9|TRBJ2-1
TGTGCCAGCAGCAAACGGACTAGCAAGGTCTTC
CASSKRTSKVF
>TRBD2|.|TRBV7-2|TRBJ2-5
TGTGCCAGCAGCTTAAGGTCTAGCGGGAGAGAGACCCAGTACTTC
CASSLRSSGRETQYF
>TRBD1|.|TRBV6-5|TRBJ1-1
TGTGCCAGCAGAAGACTCGACAGGGACGGCACTGAAGCTTTCTTT
CASRRLDRDGTEAFF
>.|few|TRBV18|TRBJ2-5
TGTGCCAGCTCCCGGGGGAACCGCGAAGAGACCCAGTACTTC
CASSRGNREETQYF
>.|.|TRBV7-9|TRBJ2-7
TGTGCCAGCAGCCGTGGCCGCTCCTACGAGCAGTACTTC
CASSRGRSYEQYF
>.|.|TRBV7-9|TRBJ2-6
TGTGCCAGCAGCTCAGGGTCGTTAGGGGCCAACGTCCTGACTTTC
CASSSGSLGANVLTF
>.|.|TRBV30|TRBJ1-4
TGTGCCTGGAGCAGTTATGAAAAACTGTTTTTT
CAWSSYEKLFF
>TRBD1|.|TRBV5-6|TRBJ2-3
TGTGCCAGCAGCCGCCGAGGACAGGCAGATACGCAGTATTTT
CASSRRGQADTQYF
>.|few|TRBV10-3|TRBJ1-5
TGTGCCATCAGTGACCGGAATCAGCCCCAGCATTTT
CAISDRNQPQHF
>.|.|TRBV6-1|TRBJ2-1
TGTGCCAGCAGTGGGGGGGTCAGCAGGGTTTTCGGCAATGAGCAGTTCTTC
CASSGGVSRVFGNEQFF
>TRBD2|few|TRBV7-9|TRBJ2-4
TGTGCCAGCAGCTCAGGGACTAAAAATAGAGTTCAGTACTTC
CASSSGTKNRVQYF
>TRBD2|few|TRBV28|TRBJ2-6
TGTGCCAGCAGCCCCCCTTTTTTTTACGGGGGGACTTCTGGGGCCAACGTCCTGACTTTC
CASSPPFFYGGTSGANVLTF
>.|.|TRBV28|TRBJ1-6
TGTGCCAGCACCCTCGGGGATGGCGGGGAAGGATCACCCCTCCACTTT
CASTLGDGGEGSPLHF
>.|.|TRBV30|TRBJ2-1
TGTGCCTGGAGCCTAGACGTAACGGAGCAGTTCTTC
CAWSLDVTEQFF
>.|.|TRBV19|TRBJ2-3
TGTGCCACCACGCAGGGGTCTCGCACAGATACGCAGTATTTT
CATTQGSRTDTQYF
>TRBD1|few|TRBV2|TRBJ2-1
TGTGCCAGCACTAAGGACAGGGGGCTGGGCAATGAGCAGTTCTTC
CASTKDRGLGNEQFF
>.|.|TRBV5-1|TRBJ2-3
TGCGCCAGCAGCTTGTACGGGGATACGCAGTATTTT
CASSLYGDTQYF